This T cell receptor (beta chain) was documented in a study of T-cell memory formation after mild COVID-19. This clonotype was found a few times. Its antigen is still unknown. The study's findings and limits: Contracting CD4+ clones sat mainly in CM and EM; CD8+ in EMRA. Among clones contracting day 15 to 85, CD4/CD8 was balanced, whereas later expanders leaned CD4+.

TCRdb fed the 5' RACE reads into MiXCR, producing one record per CDR3 protein. The sample holds 300,000 or so distinct CDR3 sequences; approximately 16% are singletons and the top ten take around a fifth. This receptor was identified in a man aged 18 to 29 who had mild COVID-19 (a few samples of this study predate the infection). Cell type and time point are not known. The sequencing input was PBMCs or a T cell subset sorted from them (not recorded which).

CDR3: CASSSIGSSNTGELFF. The CDR3 DNA is TGTGCCAGCAGCTCTATAGGGTCTTCGAACACCGGGGAGCTGTTTTTT. V gene TRBV3-1 combines with J gene TRBJ2-2; D is ambiguous. CDR3 size: 16 residues. The V gene's germline CDR1 is LGHDT and CDR2 YNNKEL (reference sequence). V gave up 5 bases and J gave up 0 bases, with 13 bases separating them. The full variable domain, in which reference TRBV3-1 and TRBJ2-2 provide the parts outside the CDR3, is DTAVSQTPKYLVTQMGNDKSIKCEQNLGHDTMYWYKQDSKKFLKIMFSYNNKELIINETVPNRFSPKSPDKAHLNLHINSLELGDSAVYFCASSSIGSSNTGELFFGEGSRLTVL.